Described below is a single T cell receptor (beta chain) sequence and its context. These data belong to a study of blood T cell repertoires in COVID-19. As for the study in general: T cells, B-cell-depleted T cells, or PBMCs supplied cDNA or gDNA.

Germline CDR1 is MDHEN and CDR2 is SYDVKM. V was trimmed by 5 bases and J by 6 bases, leaving 17 bases between them. There are 16 residues in the CDR3. Sequencing used immunoSEQ multiplex PCR; TCRdb keeps in-frame clones, though not all of them. Among some 290,000 clones listed, roughly 91% were seen once. This TCR was recovered from a woman aged 30 to 39 with COVID-19, enrolled during active disease. The gene calls are TRBV28 and TRBJ1-6; D possibly corresponds to TRBD1 (6 bases). Sequencing was carried out using peripheral blood. The CDR3 loop is CASSITTGRGNSPLHF. Here the CDR3 DNA reads TGTGCCAGCAGTATTACGACAGGCCGAGGTAATTCACCCCTCCACTTT. The full variable domain, rest sourced from reference TRBV28 and TRBJ1-6, is DVKVTQSSRYLVKRTGEKVFLECVQDMDHENMFWYRQDPGLGLRLIYFSYDVKMKEKGDIPEGYSVSREKKERFSLILESASTNQTSMYLCASSITTGRGNSPLHFGNGTRLTVT.